This T cell receptor (beta chain) was captured in a study of blood T cell repertoires in COVID-19. Overall study context: PBMCs, B-cell-depleted T cells, or T cells provided the cDNA or gDNA that made up the material.

The table lists this clone with a few counts. V dropped 6 bases and J dropped 4 bases, with 12 bases sitting between them. This CDR3 has 14 residues. Germline CDR1 LNHDA, CDR2 SQIVND (reference sequence). Only in-frame clones appear in the TCRdb table, and some are missing; sequencing was by immunoSEQ multiplex PCR. The table lists some 96,000 clones, around four fifths of them singletons. This chain connects TRBV19 to TRBJ1-4, with no clear D. The clonotype comes from a woman in her 70s with acute or convalescent COVID-19. The sequenced material came from peripheral blood. The CDR3 loop is CASSKTNGNEKLFF. DNA of the CDR3: TGTGCCAGTAGCAAAACTAACGGTAATGAAAAACTGTTTTTT.